This T cell receptor beta chain was obtained from a study of tumour-infiltrating T cells in Burkitt lymphoma. Looking at the study overall: Overall and progression-free survival were predicted by productive clonality.

The assay was immunoSEQ multiplex PCR, and TCRdb's table has in-frame clones only and misses some. The sample shows approximately 4,000 clones, 16% of them seen only once. This clone appeared a few times. Sequenced input: tumor tissue. The TCR originated in a human donor with diffuse large B-cell lymphoma. Some clones in this sample may be carry-over from other donors' samples.

DNA of the CDR3: TGTGCCAGCAGCCCCAGGGCGGACCTAAGCACAGATACGCAGTATTTT. It translates to CASSPRADLSTDTQYF. This chain links TRBV11-2 with TRBJ2-3, with D tentatively TRBD1 (5 bases). Germline V CDR1 and CDR2: SGHAT, FQNNGV. The CDR3 covers 16 residues. V lost 5 bases and J lost 0, with 15 bases in between.